Below, 27 T cell receptor beta chains from the same sample are listed, as sequenced in a study of OX40 agonist ivuxolimab in advanced cancers. The library came from the immunoSEQ multiplex PCR assay. TCRdb took this table from immuneACCESS and kept in-frame rearrangements with V and J called. Such tables lack part of the clones; where checked against another copy, unresolved V genes explain under half of the gap, and the rest is unexplained. The sample yields roughly 52,000 clones; just under 85% were counted once. Of the sample, 1.2% falls within the top ten clones. Sequences were derived from CD4+ or CD8+ T cells sorted from blood, sampled in a trial of the OX40 agonist ivuxolimab. The receptors were sampled from an adult with an advanced solid tumor such as melanoma, head and neck, liver or kidney cancer.

The V call is TRBV10-3, the J call TRBJ2-3; unclear D gene. The CDR3 contains 11 residues. V dropped 2 bases and J dropped 6 bases, with 3 bases sitting between them. Germline values: CDR1 ENHRY, CDR2 SYGVKD. CDR3 residues: CAISEKDTQYF. CDR3 bases: TGTGCCATCAGTGAGAAGGATACGCAGTATTTT.

The CDR3 sequence is CASSSPRWRASSGANVLTF. The CDR3 DNA follows: TGTGCCAGCAGCTCGCCCCGGTGGAGGGCTTCCTCTGGGGCCAACGTCCTGACTTTC. The J gene is TRBJ2-6, the V gene TRBV11-2; D may be TRBD2 (6 bases). Between the trimmed V and J ends, which lost 4 bases and 0 bases, there was a span of 19 bases. Germline V gene lookup returns CDR1 SGHAT and CDR2 FQNNGV. The CDR3 has 19 amino acids.

V gene TRBV7-8 combines with J gene TRBJ2-1, with 12 bases identical to TRBD2. The J segment lost 7 bases and the V segment lost 5 bases, leaving 6 bases of the junction unmatched. This CDR3 is 15 amino acids long. Germline CDR1 and CDR2: SGHVS and FQNEAQ. CDR3 loop: CASSNRGTSGNEQFF. Written as DNA, the CDR3 is TGTGCCAGCAGCAACAGGGGGACTAGCGGGAATGAGCAGTTCTTC.

The chain uses TRBV11-3 and TRBJ2-1; possible D gene TRBD1, 5 bases. Between the trimmed V and J ends, which lost 5 bases and 0 bases, there was a span of 11 bases. CDR1 SGHNT and CDR2 YENEEA come from the germline V gene. CDR3 length equals 15 residues. This chain's CDR3 is CASSPHRLSYNEQFF. The CDR3 DNA sequence: TGTGCCAGCAGCCCGCACAGGCTCTCCTACAATGAGCAGTTCTTC.

This rearrangement joins TRBV5-4 to TRBJ1-4, with D maybe TRBD1 (5 bases). V was shortened by 4 bases and J by 3 bases, with 13 bases between the two germline ends. This CDR3 region has 15 residues. Per the germline V gene, CDR1 is SGHNT and CDR2 is YYREEE (reference sequence). CDR3 DNA: TGTGCCAGCAGCGCCGCAGGGTGGGCTAATGAAAAACTGTTTTTT. Encoded protein: CASSAAGWANEKLFF.

V gene TRBV28 combines with J gene TRBJ2-7, with D tentatively TRBD2 (7 bases). Trimming pared 5 bases from V and 2 bases from J, leaving 16 bases between. The CDR3 extends over 15 amino acids. Germline CDR1 is MDHEN and CDR2 is SYDVKM. CDR3 in amino acids: CASSPRGGGTYEQYF. In DNA form, the CDR3 reads TGTGCCAGCAGTCCTAGGGGAGGGGGAACCTACGAGCAGTACTTC. Full variable domain (missing parts from reference TRBV28 and TRBJ2-7): DVKVTQSSRYLVKRTGEKVFLECVQDMDHENMFWYRQDPGLGLRLIYFSYDVKMKEKGDIPEGYSVSREKKERFSLILESASTNQTSMYLCASSPRGGGTYEQYFGPGTRLTVT.

CDR3 in DNA: TGTGCCATCCTACCCGAGACTAGCGGGAGGCCCGCGGGGAATGAGCAGTTCTTC. Its protein is CAILPETSGRPAGNEQFF. The chain uses TRBV2 and TRBJ2-1; TRBD2 aligns across 13 bases. The CDR3 is 18 amino acids. Germline assignment: CDR1 SNHLY and CDR2 FYNNEI. The ends lost 10 bases at V and 7 bases at J; junction bases unmatched: 19.

The chain joins TRBV5-6 to TRBJ1-4; perhaps TRBD1 as D (5 bases). The CDR3 sequence is 15 residues long. In germline, CDR1 is SGHDT, CDR2 YYEEEE. V was clipped by 4 bases and J by 3 bases, with 13 bases between them. CDR3 coding DNA: TGTGCCAGCAGCGCCGCAGGGTGGGCTAATGAAAAACTGTTTTTT. It codes for CASSAAGWANEKLFF.

The V and J genes are TRBV5-1 and TRBJ2-7; 10 bases agree with TRBD2. CDR3 length: 15 residues. Germline lookup yields CDR1 SGHRS and CDR2 YFSETQ. The V segment lost 3 bases and the J segment 2 bases; nucleotides outside the gene matches: 5. CDR3 nucleotide sequence: TGCGCCAGCAGCTCTAGCGGGAGCGCTGCCTACGAGCAGTACTTC. This translates into CASSSSGSAAYEQYF.

DNA of the CDR3: TGTGCCAGCAGTGCTACCTTGATAACGCCCCAGCATTTT. Amino acids: CASSATLITPQHF. The chain has TRBV27 and TRBJ1-5; unclear D gene. V shed 5 bases and J shed 9 bases, with 14 bases lying between them. The CDR3 runs to 13 residues. From germline, CDR1 is MNHEY and CDR2 SMNVEV (reference sequence).

The V call is TRBV7-9, the J call TRBJ1-2; 7 positions agree with TRBD1. The germline CDR1 and CDR2 sequences are SEHNR and FQNEAQ (reference sequence). The CDR3 has 17 residues. V trimming: 6 bases; J trimming: 1 base; junction bases outside the gene matches: 14. The CDR3 bases are TGTGCCAGCAGTTCGACCCCGGGACAGACCATTAACTATGGCTACACCTTC. Translated, it gives CASSSTPGQTINYGYTF.

This clone was counted once. The V and J genes are TRBV7-9 and TRBJ2-5, with a tentative D call TRBD2 (5 bases). V lost 8 bases and J lost 5, with 18 bases in between. CDR1 SEHNR and CDR2 FQNEAQ come from the germline V gene (reference sequence). The CDR3 contains 14 residues. The CDR3 nucleotides read TGTGCCAGCCGACCCAGAGGGCCTGGGGAGACCCAGTACTTC. This translates into CASRPRGPGETQYF.

This chain connects TRBV2 to TRBJ1-3, with D unresolved. The germline V gene has CDR1 SNHLY and CDR2 FYNNEI. The CDR3 loop spans 14 amino acids. V was cut by 3 bases and J by 1 base, with 7 bases left in between. The CDR3 DNA sequence: TGTGCCAGCAGTGAGTTCAGATCTGGAAACACCATATATTTT. Its translation is CASSEFRSGNTIYF.

This chain uses TRBV6-5 with TRBJ1-1; no firm D call. Trimming stripped 0 bases from V and 12 bases from J, with 8 bases between. This CDR3 has 11 amino acids. The germline V gene encodes CDR1 MNHEY and CDR2 SVGAGI. CDR3 in DNA: TGTGCCAGCAGTTACTCAGGGTTGCCTTTCTTT. Protein sequence: CASSYSGLPFF.

The chain recombines TRBV5-1 with TRBJ2-5; D is unclear. The V gene's germline CDR1 is SGHRS and CDR2 YFSETQ. CDR3 length: 13 residues. V was trimmed by 0 bases and J by 5 bases, leaving 8 bases between them. This CDR3 reads CASSLVGSETQYF. The CDR3, as DNA: TGCGCCAGCAGCTTGGTCGGCTCGGAGACCCAGTACTTC.

The DNA of the CDR3 is TGCGCCAGCAGCAGTACGGGGGGAAGTAGAGAGACCCAGTACTTC. Residues: CASSSTGGSRETQYF. V and J are TRBV5-1 and TRBJ2-5, with TRBD2 identical over 7 bases. V lost 4 bases to trimming and J lost 4 bases; unmatched junction nucleotides: 10. The CDR3 is 15 residues long. The germline gives CDR1 SGHRS, CDR2 YFSETQ.

V usage is TRBV27 and J usage is TRBJ1-1; D call uncertain. The V gene lost 2 bases and the J gene lost 0 bases, with 10 bases spanning the gap. The CDR3 sequence is 15 residues long. Per germline, CDR1 MNHEY and CDR2 SMNVEV (reference sequence). CDR3 DNA sequence: TGTGCCAGCAGTTTACTTGGGAGTGTGAACACTGAAGCTTTCTTT. Its translation: CASSLLGSVNTEAFF.

The rearrangement uses TRBV5-1 and TRBJ2-1; D might be TRBD1 or TRBD2, each matching 5 bases. The germline V gene encodes CDR1 SGHRS and CDR2 YFSETQ. V was pared by 4 bases and J by 7 bases, with 24 bases between. The CDR3 is 17 amino acids. CDR3 region: CASSRREVGDLLNEQFF. The CDR3 DNA reads TGCGCCAGCAGCCGCCGGGAAGTGGGGGACCTCTTAAATGAGCAGTTCTTC.

The chain combines TRBV19 with TRBJ1-2, with D maybe TRBD1 (5 bases). The V gene's germline CDR1 is LNHDA and CDR2 SQIVND (reference sequence). The length of the CDR3 is 15 residues. Trimming took 6 bases from V and 1 from J, leaving 15 bases between them. The CDR3 coding sequence is TGTGCCAGTAGCCGGGACGCCCTTTTTAACTATGGCTACACCTTC. The encoded protein is CASSRDALFNYGYTF. The whole variable domain, filled in from reference TRBV19 and TRBJ1-2, reads DGGITQSPKYLFRKEGQNVTLSCEQNLNHDAMYWYRQDPGQGLRLIYYSQIVNDFQKGDIAEGYSVSREKKESFPLTVTSAQKNPTAFYLCASSRDALFNYGYTFGSGTRLTVV.

The rearrangement joins TRBV7-9 to TRBJ1-1, with D unresolved. Germline lookup yields CDR1 SEHNR and CDR2 FQNEAQ (reference sequence). V shed 3 bases and J shed 0 bases, with 8 bases lying between them. The CDR3 has 14 amino acids. For the CDR3, the DNA is TGTGCCAGCAGCTTTGAAGGGTTGAACACTGAAGCTTTCTTT. Translation gives CASSFEGLNTEAFF.

The chain couples TRBV25-1 to TRBJ1-4; 7 nucleotides match TRBD1. J lost 7 bases, V lost 7 bases, and 3 bases had no gene match. The CDR3 extends over 12 amino acids. The germline V gene encodes CDR1 MGHDK and CDR2 SYGVNS. CDR3 in DNA: TGTGCCAGCAACAGGGGAGGTGAAAAACTGTTTTTT. This sequence encodes CASNRGGEKLFF. Combining the CDR3 with reference TRBV25-1 and TRBJ1-4 gives the whole variable domain EADIYQTPRYLVIGTGKKITLECSQTMGHDKMYWYQQDPGMELHLIHYSYGVNSTEKGDLSSESTVSRIRTEHFPLTLESARPSHTSQYLCASNRGGEKLFFGSGTQLSVL.

This clone was detected only a few times. V gene TRBV29-1 combines with J gene TRBJ1-1; D perhaps matches TRBD1 (5 bases). The germline V and J ends were trimmed by 7 bases and 5 bases, with 11 bases remaining between them. Germline V gene data show CDR1 as SQVTM and CDR2 as ANQGSEA. The CDR3 runs to 11 residues. CDR3 in amino acids: CSGLAGTEAFF. CDR3 bases: TGCAGCGGACTAGCAGGGACTGAAGCTTTCTTT.

The chain is built from TRBV5-5 and TRBJ2-1; D ambiguous. Germline CDR1 SGHKS, CDR2 YYEKEE (reference sequence). The CDR3 totals 16 residues. V was cut by 1 base and J by 6 bases, with 17 bases left in between. CDR3 DNA: TGTGCCAGCAGCTTGTCGGGCCGTGAGGAACTCAATGAGCAGTTCTTC. Its protein is CASSLSGREELNEQFF.

The J gene is TRBJ2-5, the V gene TRBV7-9; unclear D gene. CDR1 SEHNR and CDR2 FQNEAQ come from the germline V gene (reference sequence). The CDR3 contains 12 residues. Trimming removed 4 bases at V and 1 base at J, with 4 bases between. The CDR3 sequence: CASSSLQETQYF. The CDR3 DNA sequence: TGTGCCAGCAGCTCGCTCCAAGAGACCCAGTACTTC.

The CDR3 is CASSSKTGGNEQFF. Here the CDR3 DNA reads TGCGCCAGCAGCTCGAAGACAGGGGGTAATGAGCAGTTCTTC. This chain connects TRBV5-1 to TRBJ2-1; 9 nucleotides align to TRBD1. This CDR3 is built from 14 residues. CDR1 and CDR2 (germline): SGHRS, YFSETQ. V was clipped by 3 bases and J by 7 bases; unmatched bases: 5.

The rearrangement uses TRBV29-1 and TRBJ1-5, with unresolved D. The CDR3 covers 16 residues. From germline, CDR1 is SQVTM and CDR2 ANQGSEA. Trimming removed 4 bases at V and 2 bases at J, with 18 bases between. CDR3 sequence: CSVVVGGRLGNQPQHF. CDR3 DNA: TGCAGCGTTGTGGTAGGAGGGAGACTGGGCAATCAGCCCCAGCATTTT.

V is TRBV20-1 and J is TRBJ2-5; D is unresolved. This CDR3 contains 11 residues. With 3 bases removed from V and 2 bases from J, the gap between germline ends came to 4 bases. CDR1 DFQATT and CDR2 SNEGSKA come from the germline V gene (reference sequence). The CDR3 protein is CSASGQETQYF. The CDR3 nucleotides read TGCAGTGCTAGCGGACAAGAGACCCAGTACTTC.